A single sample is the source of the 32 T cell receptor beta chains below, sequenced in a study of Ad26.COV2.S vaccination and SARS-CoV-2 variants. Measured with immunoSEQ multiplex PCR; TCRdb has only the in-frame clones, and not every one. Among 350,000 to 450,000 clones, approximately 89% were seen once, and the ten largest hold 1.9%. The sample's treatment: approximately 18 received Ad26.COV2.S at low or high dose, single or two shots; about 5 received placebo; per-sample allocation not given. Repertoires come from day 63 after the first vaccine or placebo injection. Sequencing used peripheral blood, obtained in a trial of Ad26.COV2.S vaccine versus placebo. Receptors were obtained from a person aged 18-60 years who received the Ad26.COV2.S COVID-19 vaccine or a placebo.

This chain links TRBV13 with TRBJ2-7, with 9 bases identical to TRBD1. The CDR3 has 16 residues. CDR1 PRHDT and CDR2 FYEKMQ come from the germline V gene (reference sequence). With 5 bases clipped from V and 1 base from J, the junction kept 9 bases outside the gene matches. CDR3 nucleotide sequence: TGTGCCAGCAGCGCCCGGGACAGGGCCATGTCCTACGAGCAGTACTTC. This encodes CASSARDRAMSYEQYF.

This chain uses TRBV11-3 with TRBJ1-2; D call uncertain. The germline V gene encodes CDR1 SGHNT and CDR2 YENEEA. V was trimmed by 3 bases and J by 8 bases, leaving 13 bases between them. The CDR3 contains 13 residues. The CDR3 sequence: CASSLSGREGYTF. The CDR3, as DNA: TGTGCCAGCAGCTTGAGCGGGAGGGAGGGCTACACCTTC.

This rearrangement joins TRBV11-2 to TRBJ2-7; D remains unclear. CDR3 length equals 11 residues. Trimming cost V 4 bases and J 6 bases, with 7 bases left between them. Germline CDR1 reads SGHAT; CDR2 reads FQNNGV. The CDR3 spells CASSSPTEQYF. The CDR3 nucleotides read TGTGCCAGCAGCTCCCCCACCGAGCAGTACTTC.

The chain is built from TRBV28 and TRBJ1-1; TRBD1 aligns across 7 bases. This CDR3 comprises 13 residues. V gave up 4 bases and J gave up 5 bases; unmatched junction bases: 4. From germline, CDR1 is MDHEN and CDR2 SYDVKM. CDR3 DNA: TGTGCCAGCAGTTCAACAGGGGTGACTGAAGCTTTCTTT. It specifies CASSSTGVTEAFF.

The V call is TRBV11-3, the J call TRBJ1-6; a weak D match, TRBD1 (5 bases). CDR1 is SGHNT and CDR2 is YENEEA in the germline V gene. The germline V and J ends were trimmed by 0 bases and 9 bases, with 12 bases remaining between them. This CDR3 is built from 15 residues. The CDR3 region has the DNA TGTGCCAGCAGCTTAGATCAGGGAGGCGGTTCACCCCTCCACTTT. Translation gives CASSLDQGGGSPLHF.

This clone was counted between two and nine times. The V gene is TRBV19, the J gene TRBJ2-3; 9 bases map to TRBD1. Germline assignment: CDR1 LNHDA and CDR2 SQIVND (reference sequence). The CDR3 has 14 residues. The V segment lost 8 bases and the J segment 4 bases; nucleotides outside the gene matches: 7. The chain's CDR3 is CASSTGGEADTQYF. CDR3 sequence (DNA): TGTGCCAGTTCAACAGGGGGCGAAGCAGATACGCAGTATTTT.

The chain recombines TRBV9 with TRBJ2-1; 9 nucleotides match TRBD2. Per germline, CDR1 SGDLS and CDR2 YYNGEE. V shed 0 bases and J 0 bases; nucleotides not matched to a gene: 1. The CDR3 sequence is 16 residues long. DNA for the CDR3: TGTGCCAGCAGCGTAGGCGGGAGGGCCTCCTACAATGAGCAGTTCTTC. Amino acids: CASSVGGRASYNEQFF.

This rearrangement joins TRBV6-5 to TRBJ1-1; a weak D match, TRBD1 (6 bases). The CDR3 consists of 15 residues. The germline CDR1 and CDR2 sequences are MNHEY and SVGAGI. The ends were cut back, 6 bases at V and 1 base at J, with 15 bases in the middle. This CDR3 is CASSPGGLQNTEAFF. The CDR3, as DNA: TGTGCCAGCAGCCCGGGGGGGCTACAGAACACTGAAGCTTTCTTT.

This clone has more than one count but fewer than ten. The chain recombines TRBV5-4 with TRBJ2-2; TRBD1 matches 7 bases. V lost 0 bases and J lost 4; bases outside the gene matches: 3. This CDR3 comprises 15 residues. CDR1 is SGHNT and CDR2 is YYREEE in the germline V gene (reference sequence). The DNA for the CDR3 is TGTGCCAGCAGCTTGGAACAGGGGAGCACCGGGGAGCTGTTTTTT. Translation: CASSLEQGSTGELFF.

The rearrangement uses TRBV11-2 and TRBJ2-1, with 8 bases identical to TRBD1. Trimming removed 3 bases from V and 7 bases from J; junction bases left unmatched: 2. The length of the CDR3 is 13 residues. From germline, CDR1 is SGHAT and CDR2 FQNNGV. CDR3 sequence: CASSLTGANEQFF. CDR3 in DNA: TGTGCCAGCAGCTTGACAGGGGCAAATGAGCAGTTCTTC.

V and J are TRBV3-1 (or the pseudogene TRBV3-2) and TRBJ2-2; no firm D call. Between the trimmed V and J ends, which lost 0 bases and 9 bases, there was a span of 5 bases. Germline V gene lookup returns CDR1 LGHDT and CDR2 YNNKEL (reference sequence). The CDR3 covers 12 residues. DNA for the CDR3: TGTGCCAGCAGCCAAGATGGGCGGGAGCTGTTTTTT. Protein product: CASSQDGRELFF.

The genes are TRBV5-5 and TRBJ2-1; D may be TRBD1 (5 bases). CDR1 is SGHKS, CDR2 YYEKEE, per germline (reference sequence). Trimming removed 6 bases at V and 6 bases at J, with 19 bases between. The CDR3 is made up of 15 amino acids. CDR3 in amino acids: CASTLGRTSSNEQFF. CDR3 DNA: TGTGCCAGCACCCTGGGGCGGACCTCTAGCAATGAGCAGTTCTTC.

This chain's CDR3 is CASSQQGSNTEAFF. CDR3 DNA: TGTGCCAGCTCACAACAGGGGTCGAACACTGAAGCTTTCTTT. The gene calls are TRBV18 and TRBJ1-1; TRBD1 matches at 7 bases. From germline, CDR1 is KGHSH and CDR2 LQKENI. The CDR3 covers 14 residues. With V trimmed by 4 bases and J by 1 base, 3 bases remained unmatched.

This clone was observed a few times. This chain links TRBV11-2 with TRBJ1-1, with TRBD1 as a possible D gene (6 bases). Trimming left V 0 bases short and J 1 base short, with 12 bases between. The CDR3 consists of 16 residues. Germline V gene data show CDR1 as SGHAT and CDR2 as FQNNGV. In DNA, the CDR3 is TGTGCCAGCAGCTTAGATAAGGGGGATGGGAACACTGAAGCTTTCTTT. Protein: CASSLDKGDGNTEAFF.

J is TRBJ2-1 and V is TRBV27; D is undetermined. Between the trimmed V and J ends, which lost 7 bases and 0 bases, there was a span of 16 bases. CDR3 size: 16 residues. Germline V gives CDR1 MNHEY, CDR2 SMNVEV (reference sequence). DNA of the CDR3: TGTGCCAGCACTACCCTCCAGCTTGCCTCCTACAATGAGCAGTTCTTC. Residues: CASTTLQLASYNEQFF.

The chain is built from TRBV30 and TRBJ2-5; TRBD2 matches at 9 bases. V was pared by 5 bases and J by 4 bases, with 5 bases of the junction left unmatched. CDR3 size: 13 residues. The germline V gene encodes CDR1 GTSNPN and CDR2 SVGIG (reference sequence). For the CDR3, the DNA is TGTGCCTGGGTTAAAGCGGGAGGAGAGACCCAGTACTTC. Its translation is CAWVKAGGETQYF.

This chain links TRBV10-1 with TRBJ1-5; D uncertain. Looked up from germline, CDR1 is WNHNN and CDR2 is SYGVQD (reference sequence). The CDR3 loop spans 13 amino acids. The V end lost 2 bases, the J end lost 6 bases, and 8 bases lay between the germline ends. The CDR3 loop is CASSEGLGQPQHF. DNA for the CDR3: TGCGCCAGCAGTGAGGGGTTGGGTCAGCCCCAGCATTTT.

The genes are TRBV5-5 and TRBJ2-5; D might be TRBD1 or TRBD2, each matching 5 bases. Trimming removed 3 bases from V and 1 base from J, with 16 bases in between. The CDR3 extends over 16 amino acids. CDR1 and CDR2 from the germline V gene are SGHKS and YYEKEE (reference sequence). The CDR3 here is CASSSFHGGSQETQYF. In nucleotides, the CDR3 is TGTGCCAGCAGCTCCTTCCATGGGGGATCCCAAGAGACCCAGTACTTC.

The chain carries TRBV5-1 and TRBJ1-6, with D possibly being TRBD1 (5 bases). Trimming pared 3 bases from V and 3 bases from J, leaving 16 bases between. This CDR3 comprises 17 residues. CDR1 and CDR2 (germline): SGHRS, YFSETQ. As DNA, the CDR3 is TGCGCCAGCAGCTCCCGGGGGGATCGGGACTATAATTCACCCCTCCACTTT. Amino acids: CASSSRGDRDYNSPLHF. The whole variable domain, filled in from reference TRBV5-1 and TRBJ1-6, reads KAGVTQTPRYLIKTRGQQVTLSCSPISGHRSVSWYQQTPGQGLQFLFEYFSETQRNKGNFPGRFSGRQFSNSRSEMNVSTLELGDSALYLCASSSRGDRDYNSPLHFGNGTRLTVT.

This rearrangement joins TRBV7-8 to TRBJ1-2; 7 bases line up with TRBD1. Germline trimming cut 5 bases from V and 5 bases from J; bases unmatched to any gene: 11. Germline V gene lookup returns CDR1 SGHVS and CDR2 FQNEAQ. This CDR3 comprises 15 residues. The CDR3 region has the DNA TGTGCCAGCAGCCTTTGGGCACGGGACAGTTATGGCTACACCTTC. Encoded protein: CASSLWARDSYGYTF.

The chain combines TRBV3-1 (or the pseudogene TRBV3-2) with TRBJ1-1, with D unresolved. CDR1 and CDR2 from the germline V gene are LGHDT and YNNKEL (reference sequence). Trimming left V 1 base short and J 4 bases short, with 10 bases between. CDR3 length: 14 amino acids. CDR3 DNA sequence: TGTGCCAGCAGCCAAGTAGAAGGTAGCACTGAAGCTTTCTTT. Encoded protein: CASSQVEGSTEAFF.

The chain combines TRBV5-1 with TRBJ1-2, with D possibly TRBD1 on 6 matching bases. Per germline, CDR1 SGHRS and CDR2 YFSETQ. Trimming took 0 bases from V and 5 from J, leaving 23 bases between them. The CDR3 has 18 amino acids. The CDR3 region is CASSLDGTGLAEGYGYTF. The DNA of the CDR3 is TGCGCCAGCAGCTTGGATGGAACAGGGCTCGCTGAGGGATATGGCTACACCTTC.

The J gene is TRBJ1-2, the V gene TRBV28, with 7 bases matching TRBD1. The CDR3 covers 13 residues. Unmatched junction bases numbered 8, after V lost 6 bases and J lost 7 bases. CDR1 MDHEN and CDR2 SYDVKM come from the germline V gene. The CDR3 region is CASRPDRRGGYTF. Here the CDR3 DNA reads TGTGCCAGCAGGCCGGACAGGCGAGGTGGCTACACCTTC.

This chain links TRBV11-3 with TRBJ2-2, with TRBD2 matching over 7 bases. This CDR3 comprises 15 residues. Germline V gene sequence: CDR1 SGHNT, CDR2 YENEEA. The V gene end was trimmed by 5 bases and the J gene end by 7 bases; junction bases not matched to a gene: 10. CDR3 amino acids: CASSLRAGAGGELFF. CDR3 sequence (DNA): TGTGCCAGCAGCCTCAGGGCGGGAGCGGGCGGGGAGCTGTTTTTT.

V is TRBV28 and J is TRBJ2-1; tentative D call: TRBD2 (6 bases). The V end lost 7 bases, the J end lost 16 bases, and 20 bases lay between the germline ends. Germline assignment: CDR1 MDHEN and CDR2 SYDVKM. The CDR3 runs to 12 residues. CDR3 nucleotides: TGTGCCAGCACCGAGAGCGGGCGTTTAACATTCTTC. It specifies CASTESGRLTFF.

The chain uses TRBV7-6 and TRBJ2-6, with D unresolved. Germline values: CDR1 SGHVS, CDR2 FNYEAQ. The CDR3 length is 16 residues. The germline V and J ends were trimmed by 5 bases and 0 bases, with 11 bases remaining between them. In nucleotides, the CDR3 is TGTGCCAGCAGCACGGACGGATTCTCTGGGGCCAACGTCCTGACTTTC. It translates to CASSTDGFSGANVLTF.

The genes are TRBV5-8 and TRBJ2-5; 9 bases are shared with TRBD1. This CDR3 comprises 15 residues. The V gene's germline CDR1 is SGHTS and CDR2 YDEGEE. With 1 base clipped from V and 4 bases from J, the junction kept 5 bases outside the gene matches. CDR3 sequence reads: CASSLTGGGRETQYF. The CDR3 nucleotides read TGTGCCAGCAGCTTGACAGGGGGCGGGAGAGAGACCCAGTACTTC.

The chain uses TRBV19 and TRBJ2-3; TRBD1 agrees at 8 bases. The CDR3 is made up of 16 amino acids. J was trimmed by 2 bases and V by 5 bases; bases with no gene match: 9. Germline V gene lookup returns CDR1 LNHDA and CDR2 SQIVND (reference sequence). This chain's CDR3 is CASSPTGTGLTDTQYF. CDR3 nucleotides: TGTGCCAGTAGTCCAACAGGGACAGGACTCACAGATACGCAGTATTTT.

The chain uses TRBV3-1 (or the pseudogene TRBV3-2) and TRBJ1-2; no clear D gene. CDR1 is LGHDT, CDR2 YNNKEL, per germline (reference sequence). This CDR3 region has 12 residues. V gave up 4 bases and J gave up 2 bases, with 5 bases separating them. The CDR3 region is CASSPNNYGYTF. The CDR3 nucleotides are TGTGCCAGCAGCCCTAACAACTATGGCTACACCTTC.

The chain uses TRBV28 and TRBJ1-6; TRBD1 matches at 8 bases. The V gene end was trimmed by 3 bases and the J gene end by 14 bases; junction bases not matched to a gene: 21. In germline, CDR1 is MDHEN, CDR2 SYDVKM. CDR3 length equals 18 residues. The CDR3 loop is CASSFGVGGQGASEALHF. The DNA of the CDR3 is TGTGCCAGCAGTTTTGGGGTTGGGGGCCAGGGGGCCTCCGAGGCCCTCCACTTT.

The CDR3 sequence: CASKVVAGGPYEQFF. The CDR3, as DNA: TGTGCCAGCAAAGTCGTAGCGGGAGGACCCTACGAGCAGTTCTTC. The chain is built from TRBV19 and TRBJ2-1; 10 nucleotides line up with TRBD2. Losses at the gene ends were 9 bases for V and 10 bases for J; bases not matched to a gene: 15. Germline CDR1 and CDR2: LNHDA and SQIVND (reference sequence). This CDR3 spans 15 amino acids. The whole variable domain, filled in from reference TRBV19 and TRBJ2-1, reads DGGITQSPKYLFRKEGQNVTLSCEQNLNHDAMYWYRQDPGQGLRLIYYSQIVNDFQKGDIAEGYSVSREKKESFPLTVTSAQKNPTAFYLCASKVVAGGPYEQFFGPGTRLTVL.

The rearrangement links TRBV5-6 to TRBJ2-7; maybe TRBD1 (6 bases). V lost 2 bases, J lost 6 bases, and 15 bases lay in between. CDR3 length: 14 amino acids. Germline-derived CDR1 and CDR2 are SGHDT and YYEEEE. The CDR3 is CASSFETGIGEQYF. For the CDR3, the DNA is TGTGCCAGCAGCTTCGAGACAGGAATTGGCGAGCAGTACTTC.